This T cell receptor beta chain was sequenced for a study of beta chain features in type 1 diabetes. Study-wide points: At VDJ recombination sites, type 1 diabetes patients had fewer insertions and more deleted nucleotides. A potential influence of HLA type upon TCRB rearrangement remained unresolved herein.

Sorting that relied on CD45RO/CCR7/CD25/CD127/CD95/CD27 yielded CD4+ naive, central memory, regulatory and stem cell-like memory cells. In this sample, this clone turned up many times. The antigen remains undetermined. Investigators reverse transcribed all isolated RNA, so they sequenced expressed TCRB transcripts. For naive, central memory and regulatory T cell samples, reads averaged around 3.6 million. Assay: immunoSEQ multiplex PCR; the TCRdb copy retains only in-frame clones and omits some. The sample carries 150,000 or so clones, around 10% recorded once. Trimming stripped 4 bases from V and 1 base from J, with 19 bases between. The V gene's germline CDR1 is SGHDN and CDR2 FVKESK. The CDR3 contains 18 residues.

The chain uses TRBV14 and TRBJ1-4; TRBD1 might be the D (5 bases). Sequencing was done on a sample of central memory CD4+ T cells from blood. The origin of this receptor is a man between 18 and 35 years old in good health. The DNA for the CDR3 is TGTGCCAGCAGCCGGCACGTGACAGCCCAGAGAACTAATGAAAAACTGTTTTTT. Protein sequence: CASSRHVTAQRTNEKLFF.